This T cell receptor beta chain was recorded in a study of TIL therapy for anti-PD-1-resistant metastatic lung cancer. Study-wide background: Tumors had a median PD-L1 proportion score of roughly 5.7%.

The libraries were made with immunoSEQ v3. The repertoire was sequenced with immunoSEQ multiplex PCR; TCRdb's copy has only in-frame clones and lacks some. The data hold approximately 60,000 clones, with 75% to 90% observed a single time. V was cut by 8 bases and J by 7 bases, with 11 bases left in between. CDR3 length: 12 amino acids. The time point is: pre-treatment sample, taken before nivolumab and TIL therapy. This receptor was obtained from a person between 30 and 80 years old with non-small cell lung cancer. Sequenced material: blood, taken at baseline. V is TRBV12-3 or TRBV12-4 and J is TRBJ2-2, with D maybe TRBD1 (6 bases). The DNA for the CDR3 is TGTGCCAGCGTGAGGGACAACGGGGAGCTGTTTTTT. Translating it yields CASVRDNGELFF.